Listed here are 13 T cell receptor beta chains from one sample, sequenced in a study of blood T cell repertoires in COVID-19. Clones were read by immunoSEQ multiplex PCR, and TCRdb kept only the in-frame ones, dropping some. Among hundreds of thousands of clones listed, over 80% were seen once. Sequenced: PBMCs or T cells enriched from blood (not recorded which). Source of these receptors: a woman between 18 and 29 years old who had recovered from COVID-19.

This chain connects TRBV5-4 to TRBJ2-3; 7 bases are a match to TRBD2. The CDR3 contains 14 residues. Germline V gives CDR1 SGHNT, CDR2 YYREEE (reference sequence). J lost 0 bases, V lost 6 bases, and 4 bases had no gene match. The CDR3: CASNPAGSTDTQYF. The CDR3 DNA sequence: TGTGCCAGCAACCCAGCGGGAAGCACAGATACGCAGTATTTT.

The count of this clone is one. The chain links TRBV18 to TRBJ2-7; 9 bases line up with TRBD2. The CDR3 consists of 16 residues. The J segment lost 3 bases and the V segment lost 3 bases, leaving 9 bases of the junction unmatched. The germline gives CDR1 KGHSH, CDR2 LQKENI. CDR3 region: CASSPLGGRANYEQYF. The CDR3 nucleotides read TGTGCCAGCTCACCCCTTGGCGGGAGGGCCAACTACGAGCAGTACTTC.

This clone was seen only once. The rearrangement joins TRBV9 to TRBJ2-3, with 7 bases that match TRBD2. V was clipped by 4 bases and J by 0 bases; unmatched bases: 5. The CDR3 has 15 residues. Germline-derived CDR1 and CDR2 are SGDLS and YYNGEE. The CDR3 region is CASSQLARSTDTQYF. CDR3 DNA sequence: TGTGCCAGCAGCCAACTAGCGAGGAGCACAGATACGCAGTATTTT.

This clone was recorded only once. V is TRBV4-1 and J is TRBJ1-3; tentatively, D is TRBD1 (5 bases). With 5 bases removed from V and 0 bases from J, the gap between germline ends came to 8 bases. The CDR3 is made up of 14 amino acids. The germline gives CDR1 MGHRA, CDR2 YSYEKL. The CDR3 loop is CASSNRISGNTIYF. The DNA for the CDR3 is TGCGCCAGCAGCAACAGGATCTCTGGAAACACCATATATTTT.

The chain carries TRBV9 and TRBJ1-2; weak D call: TRBD1 (6 bases). Germline V gene sequence: CDR1 SGDLS, CDR2 YYNGEE. V was trimmed by 0 bases and J by 4 bases, leaving 10 bases between them. There are 14 residues in the CDR3. This chain's CDR3 is CASSVVGASYGYTF. The CDR3 nucleotides are TGTGCCAGCAGCGTAGTGGGGGCCAGCTATGGCTACACCTTC. Combining the CDR3 with reference TRBV9 and TRBJ1-2 gives the whole variable domain DSGVTQTPKHLITATGQRVTLRCSPRSGDLSVYWYQQSLDQGLQFLIQYYNGEERAKGNILERFSAQQFPDLHSELNLSSLELGDSALYFCASSVVGASYGYTFGSGTRLTVV.

This chain links TRBV25-1 with TRBJ1-1, with TRBD1 identical over 8 bases. The CDR3 has 13 residues. Germline CDR1 MGHDK, CDR2 SYGVNS. V was pared by 6 bases and J by 5 bases, with 5 bases of the junction left unmatched. The CDR3 protein is CASRRQGRTEAFF. As DNA, the CDR3 is TGTGCCAGCAGACGACAGGGGAGGACTGAAGCTTTCTTT.

This chain joins TRBV7-3 and TRBJ1-1; the D gene is possibly TRBD1 (6 bases). CDR3 size: 14 residues. Germline V gene data show CDR1 as SGHTA and CDR2 as FQGTGA. The germline V and J ends were trimmed by 2 bases and 1 base, with 8 bases remaining between them. This CDR3 reads CASSLSGQNTEAFF. Written as DNA, the CDR3 is TGTGCCAGCAGCTTATCGGGACAGAACACTGAAGCTTTCTTT.

The V gene is TRBV7-2, the J gene TRBJ2-5; 10 nucleotides line up with TRBD2. The CDR3 loop spans 15 amino acids. CDR1 and CDR2 (germline): SGHTA, FQGNSA. V gave up 3 bases and J gave up 6 bases; unmatched junction bases: 7. The CDR3 DNA follows: TGTGCCAGCAGCTTTAGCGGGGGGAGTGGGAAGACCCAGTACTTC. The encoded protein is CASSFSGGSGKTQYF.

This clone showed up just a few times. V is TRBV19 and J is TRBJ1-1, with 9 bases aligning to TRBD1. V was pared by 4 bases and J by 3 bases, with 9 bases of the junction left unmatched. CDR3 length: 16 residues. Germline V gene data show CDR1 as LNHDA and CDR2 as SQIVND (reference sequence). CDR3 in DNA: TGTGCCAGTAGTAGCGAACAGGGGGCGTGGGACACTGAAGCTTTCTTT. Translated: CASSSEQGAWDTEAFF.

The chain joins TRBV5-4 to TRBJ2-1; 13 bases fit TRBD2. The CDR3 covers 18 residues. Germline-derived CDR1 and CDR2 are SGHNT and YYREEE (reference sequence). Germline trimming cut 5 bases from V and 3 bases from J; bases unmatched to any gene: 11. This CDR3 is CASRLTRTSGGHYNEQFF. CDR3 bases: TGTGCCAGCAGACTAACTCGGACTAGCGGGGGCCACTACAATGAGCAGTTCTTC.

The gene calls are TRBV19 and TRBJ1-5; TRBD1 might be the D (5 bases). CDR1 is LNHDA and CDR2 is SQIVND in the germline V gene (reference sequence). There are 12 residues in the CDR3. With 5 bases removed from V and 5 bases from J, the gap between germline ends came to 7 bases. Here the CDR3 reads CASSLRDQPQHF. The DNA for the CDR3 is TGTGCCAGTAGTCTCAGGGATCAGCCCCAGCATTTT.

Turning to this clone: Other DNA variants within this sample encode the same CDR3. The J gene is TRBJ1-1, the V gene TRBV5-1; D ambiguous. V shed 4 bases and J shed 2 bases, with 6 bases lying between them. The length of the CDR3 is 12 residues. CDR1 SGHRS and CDR2 YFSETQ come from the germline V gene. CDR3 nucleotide sequence: TGCGCCAGCAGCCAGGAAAACACTGAAGCTTTCTTT. Amino acids: CASSQENTEAFF.

This clone was found a few times. The chain employs TRBV6-6 and TRBJ1-3; D uncertain. The CDR3 loop spans 12 amino acids. From germline, CDR1 is MNHNY and CDR2 SVGAGI (reference sequence). Trimming shortened V by 8 bases and J by 0 bases, and 5 bases separated the two germline ends. The CDR3 region is CASQVSGNTIYF. The CDR3 region has the DNA TGTGCCAGCCAGGTCTCTGGAAACACCATATATTTT.